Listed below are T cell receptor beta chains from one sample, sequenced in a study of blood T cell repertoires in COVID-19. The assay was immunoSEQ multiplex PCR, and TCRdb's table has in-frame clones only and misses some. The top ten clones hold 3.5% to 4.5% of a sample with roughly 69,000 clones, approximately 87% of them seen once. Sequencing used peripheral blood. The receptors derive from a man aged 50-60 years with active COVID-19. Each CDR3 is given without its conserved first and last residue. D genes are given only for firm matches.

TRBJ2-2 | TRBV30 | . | AWSGSNTGELF
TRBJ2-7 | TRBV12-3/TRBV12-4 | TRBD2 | ASMLAGLSEQY
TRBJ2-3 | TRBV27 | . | ASSLYSYTDTQY
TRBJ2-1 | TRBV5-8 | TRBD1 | ASSRLRTGVYNEQF
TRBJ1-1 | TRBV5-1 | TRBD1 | ASSLSVQGQGTEAF
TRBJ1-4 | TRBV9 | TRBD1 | ASSPRDREKLF
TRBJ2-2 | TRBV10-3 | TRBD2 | AISRGGASTGELF
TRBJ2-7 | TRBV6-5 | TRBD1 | ASSLDRVDEQY
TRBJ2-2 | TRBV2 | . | ASSEGSNGELF
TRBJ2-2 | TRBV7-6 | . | ASSRDGTTSNTGELF
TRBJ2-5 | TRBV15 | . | ATSRDNRDRETQY
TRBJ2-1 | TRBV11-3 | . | ASSTTPFNEQF
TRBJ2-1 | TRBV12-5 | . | ASGKGQAGGEQF
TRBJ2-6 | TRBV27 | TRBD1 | ASSTNVLARGRTGANVLT
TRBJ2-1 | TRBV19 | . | ASSLGDSAYNEQF
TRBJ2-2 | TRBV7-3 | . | ASSLRPYTGELF
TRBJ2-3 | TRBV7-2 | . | ASSLRGGGGARTDTQY
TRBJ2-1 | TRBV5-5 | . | ASSFGGGKNNEQF
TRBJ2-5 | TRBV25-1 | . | ATAFRKVVETQY
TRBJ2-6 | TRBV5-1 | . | ASSFTASGANVLT
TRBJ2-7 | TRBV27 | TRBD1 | ASSPAGTGVEQY
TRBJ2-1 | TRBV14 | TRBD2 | ASSRDTGLGGEQF
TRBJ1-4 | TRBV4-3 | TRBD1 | ASSPLGWGTGGEKLF
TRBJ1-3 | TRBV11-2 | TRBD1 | ASSYARTGGNTIY
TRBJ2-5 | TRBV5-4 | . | ASSRLGTGTQY
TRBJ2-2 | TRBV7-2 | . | ASSLVINLATGELF
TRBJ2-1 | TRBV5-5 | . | ASSLEIRQAGAVF
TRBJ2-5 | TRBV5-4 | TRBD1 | ASGQATETQY
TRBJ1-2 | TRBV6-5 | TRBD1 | ASRPGTGYYGYT
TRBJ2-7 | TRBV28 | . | ASSSGLRGYEQY
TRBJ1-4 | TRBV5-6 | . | ASSLVGGEKLF
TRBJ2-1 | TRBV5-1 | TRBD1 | ASSESPVGQGPSEQF
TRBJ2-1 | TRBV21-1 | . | ASSKGTGGPYNEQF
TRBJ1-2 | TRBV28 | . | AIELQGWGYT
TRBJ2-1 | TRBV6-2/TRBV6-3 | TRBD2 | ASSYNPQLAGGSNNEQF